One and the same sample provided the 31 T cell receptor beta chains below, sequenced in a study of human T cells and chemical hapten exposure. TCRdb fed the RACE reads into MiXCR, producing one record per CDR3 protein. The sample comprises roughly 380,000 distinct CDR3 sequences, around 5% of which are singletons, and approximately 2.3% rests with the top ten. Time point: patch test 1, 2 weeks after DPC sensitization. The treatment: therapeutic diphenylcyclopropenone sensitization with weekly scalp DPC. The sequencing used whole blood, collected in connection with sensitization to the hapten diphenylcyclopropenone (DPC). The receptor set was obtained from a woman aged 50 to 60 with alopecia areata. Some clones in this sample may be carry-over from other donors' samples.

There are many counts of this clonotype. V usage is TRBV7-9 and J usage is TRBJ2-3; 12 nucleotides match TRBD2. The CDR3 totals 16 residues. In germline, CDR1 is SEHNR, CDR2 FQNEAQ (reference sequence). V was clipped by 3 bases and J by 2 bases; unmatched bases: 3. CDR3 in amino acids: CASSLASGGATDTQYF. DNA of the CDR3: TGTGCCAGCAGCTTGGCTAGCGGGGGGGCCACAGATACGCAGTATTTT. Drawing the rest from reference TRBV7-9 and TRBJ2-3, the complete variable domain is DTGVSQNPRHKITKRGQNVTFRCDPISEHNRLYWYRQTLGQGPEFLTYFQNEAQLEKSRLLSDRFSAERPKGSFSTLEIQRTEQGDSAMYLCASSLASGGATDTQYFGPGTRLTVL.

The table lists this clonotype with a few counts. The chain is built from TRBV9 and TRBJ2-2; TRBD2 matches 9 bases. Trimming cost V 2 bases and J 3 bases; bases outside gene matches: 8. From germline, CDR1 is SGDLS and CDR2 YYNGEE. This CDR3 has 17 residues. The CDR3 region has the DNA TGTGCCAGCAGCGTGGGGACTAGCCGAACCCACACCGGGGAGCTGTTTTTT. It specifies CASSVGTSRTHTGELFF.

This clonotype has only a few counts. The V gene is TRBV5-6, the J gene TRBJ1-1; TRBD1 might be the D (6 bases). The V and J ends lost 0 bases and 0 bases respectively, with 15 bases between them. Germline V lookup: CDR1 SGHDT, CDR2 YYEEEE. The CDR3 has 17 amino acids. This CDR3 reads CASSLAGQGLMNTEAFF. CDR3 DNA: TGTGCCAGCAGCTTGGCCGGTCAGGGGCTGATGAACACTGAAGCTTTCTTT.

At least ten counts were recorded for this clonotype. The genes are TRBV4-1 and TRBJ1-2; 7 nucleotides line up with TRBD1. The length of the CDR3 is 14 residues. Germline V CDR1 and CDR2: MGHRA, YSYEKL. V lost 8 bases and J lost 6; bases outside the gene matches: 12. The DNA for the CDR3 is TGCGCCAGCCGTCGAACAGGGGTCGGGGATGGCTACACCTTC. Residues: CASRRTGVGDGYTF.

The rearrangement uses TRBV15 and TRBJ2-3; TRBD2 aligns across 8 bases. The CDR3 extends over 19 amino acids. CDR1 and CDR2 (germline): LNHNV, YYDKDF (reference sequence). V was pared by 8 bases and J by 4 bases, with 23 bases of the junction left unmatched. CDR3 amino acids: CATLTRGGKSLSLADTQYF. The CDR3 nucleotides read TGTGCCACCCTCACCCGGGGGGGGAAATCTCTTTCACTGGCAGATACGCAGTATTTT.

This clonotype was counted ten times or more. The chain employs TRBV5-5 and TRBJ1-4, with 8 positions matching TRBD1. Per germline, CDR1 SGHKS and CDR2 YYEKEE (reference sequence). There are 18 residues in the CDR3. V lost 2 bases and J lost 0; bases outside the gene matches: 9. The CDR3 region has the DNA TGTGCCAGCAGCTTCCGGGACAGGAAAGCTGCAACTAATGAAAAACTGTTTTTT. Its translation is CASSFRDRKAATNEKLFF.

There are many counts of this clonotype. The chain carries TRBV24-1 and TRBJ1-1; D uncertain. The germline gives CDR1 KGHDR, CDR2 SFDVKD. This CDR3 spans 13 amino acids. V was clipped by 5 bases and J by 5 bases, with 11 bases between them. CDR3 DNA sequence: TGTGCCACCAGTGTAGCCAGTGGGACTGAAGCTTTCTTT. Its protein is CATSVASGTEAFF.

This clonotype was picked up a small number of times. The CDR3 region is CSARGPSAYNSPLHF. The CDR3 nucleotides read TGCAGTGCGAGGGGGCCAAGCGCCTATAATTCACCCCTCCACTTT. The chain carries TRBV20-1 and TRBJ1-6, with 7 bases aligning to TRBD1. V shed 6 bases, J shed 2 bases, and the junction held 7 bases outside the gene matches. In germline, CDR1 is DFQATT, CDR2 SNEGSKA (reference sequence). The CDR3 is 15 amino acids.

V and J are TRBV19 and TRBJ1-5; TRBD1 might be the D (5 bases). The CDR3 totals 14 residues. Germline CDR1 is LNHDA and CDR2 is SQIVND (reference sequence). With 5 bases removed from V and 7 bases from J, the gap between germline ends came to 15 bases. CDR3 residues: CASSFPTGRQPQHF. Here the CDR3 DNA reads TGTGCCAGTAGTTTTCCAACGGGACGACAGCCCCAGCATTTT.

This rearrangement joins TRBV7-2 to TRBJ2-5; 12 positions agree with TRBD2. The CDR3 loop spans 15 amino acids. Germline trimming cut 5 bases from V and 5 bases from J; bases unmatched to any gene: 6. Looked up from germline, CDR1 is SGHTA and CDR2 is FQGNSA. The CDR3 reads CASSPLAGGVETQYF. The CDR3 DNA reads as TGTGCCAGCAGCCCACTAGCGGGGGGAGTGGAGACCCAGTACTTC.

V is TRBV3-1 and J is TRBJ1-5, with TRBD1 matching 7 bases. From germline, CDR1 is LGHDT and CDR2 YNNKEL (reference sequence). This CDR3 is 17 amino acids long. V lost 1 base and J lost 1; bases outside the gene matches: 7. CDR3 protein: CASSQGAGTASNQPQHF. In DNA form, the CDR3 reads TGTGCCAGCAGCCAAGGGGCTGGGACAGCCAGCAATCAGCCCCAGCATTTT.

This clonotype was counted many times. The chain employs TRBV30 and TRBJ2-3; tentative D call: TRBD2 (6 bases). Trimming pared 4 bases from V and 6 bases from J, leaving 8 bases between. The CDR3 has 11 amino acids. The V gene's germline CDR1 is GTSNPN and CDR2 SVGIG (reference sequence). The CDR3 loop reads CAWTSGDTQYF. The DNA for the CDR3 is TGTGCCTGGACCAGCGGGGATACGCAGTATTTT.

This CDR3 reads CASSPLTGTGNVWANVLTF. Written as DNA, the CDR3 is TGTGCCAGCAGCCCATTAACTGGGACAGGGAATGTCTGGGCCAACGTCCTGACTTTC. V usage is TRBV6-2 or TRBV6-3 and J usage is TRBJ2-6, with 9 nucleotides matching TRBD1. J was trimmed by 5 bases and V by 6 bases; bases with no gene match: 17. Germline lookup yields CDR1 MNHEY and CDR2 SVGEGT. The CDR3 runs to 19 residues.

This clonotype has a handful of counts. The rearrangement uses TRBV3-1 and TRBJ2-5; TRBD2 matches at 10 bases. The CDR3 is made up of 15 amino acids. V dropped 4 bases and J dropped 0; count of bases not matched to a gene: 2. Germline V gene lookup returns CDR1 LGHDT and CDR2 YNNKEL (reference sequence). CDR3 DNA: TGTGCCAGCAGCCCGGGACTAGCGAACCAAGAGACCCAGTACTTC. Residues: CASSPGLANQETQYF.

This clonotype has at least ten counts. J is TRBJ1-2 and V is TRBV29-1; D is possibly TRBD1 (6 bases). The CDR3 spans 11 residues. The V and J ends lost 8 bases and 7 bases respectively, with 14 bases between them. Looked up from germline, CDR1 is SQVTM and CDR2 is ANQGSEA. The CDR3 region has the DNA TGCAGCACCGGAGGGGGGCTTGGCTACACCTTC. Translating gives CSTGGGLGYTF. Full variable domain (remainder filled in from reference TRBV29-1 and TRBJ1-2): SAVISQKPSRDICQRGTSLTIQCQVDSQVTMMFWYRQQPGQSLTLIATANQGSEATYESGFVIDKFPISRPNLTFSTLTVSNMSPEDSSIYLCSTGGGLGYTFGSGTRLTVV.

This clonotype occurred many times. The V and J genes are TRBV15 and TRBJ2-1; TRBD2 is a possible D gene (5 bases). Germline CDR1 LNHNV, CDR2 YYDKDF (reference sequence). V was cut by 0 bases and J by 2 bases, with 11 bases left in between. The CDR3 has 16 residues. The CDR3 is CATSRDKRHTYNEQFF. The CDR3 region has the DNA TGTGCCACCAGCAGAGACAAGCGGCATACCTACAATGAGCAGTTCTTC.

The genes are TRBV21-1 and TRBJ2-7; the D call in the table, TRBD1, was not verified against the DNA. TRBV21-1 has pseudogene status. The CDR3 sequence is 15 residues long. CDR3 residues: CASSRDPPGGPRRYF. In nucleotides, the CDR3 is TGTGCCAGCAGCAGGGATCCCCCGGGGGGACCCCGGAGGTACTTC.

There are many counts of this clonotype. In DNA, the CDR3 is TGTGCCAGCAGCTTAGTGCTGGGGGAGACCCAGTACTTC. Translated, it gives CASSLVLGETQYF. The chain employs TRBV7-2 and TRBJ2-5; D gene unclear. The CDR3 runs to 13 residues. The V end was cut by 1 base, the J end by 5 bases, with 8 bases between. The germline V gene encodes CDR1 SGHTA and CDR2 FQGNSA.

This clonotype has only a few counts. The chain carries TRBV6-6 and TRBJ2-3; 7 bases map to TRBD1. The CDR3 contains 15 residues. V was clipped by 1 base and J by 1 base; unmatched bases: 2. From germline, CDR1 is MNHNY and CDR2 SVGAGI (reference sequence). CDR3 in DNA: TGTGCCAGCAGTTACTGGGGACAGCGCACAGATACGCAGTATTTT. Its protein product is CASSYWGQRTDTQYF.

V is TRBV12-3 or TRBV12-4 and J is TRBJ2-1; D is unresolved. V was shortened by 3 bases and J by 3 bases, with 15 bases between the two germline ends. The CDR3 loop spans 16 amino acids. This CDR3 is CASSFPHHLLYNEQFF. In DNA, the CDR3 is TGTGCCAGCAGTTTCCCCCACCACCTACTCTACAATGAGCAGTTCTTC.

The table lists this clonotype with many counts. The chain recombines TRBV12-3 or TRBV12-4 with TRBJ2-3, with D perhaps matching TRBD1 (6 bases). The CDR3 loop spans 13 amino acids. V was pared by 4 bases and J by 1 base, with 6 bases between. CDR3 amino acids: CASSWTGTDTQYF. The CDR3 region has the DNA TGTGCCAGCAGTTGGACAGGCACAGATACGCAGTATTTT.

This chain uses TRBV27 with TRBJ2-1, with D possibly matching TRBD1 (5 bases). The V gene lost 8 bases and the J gene lost 2 bases, with 10 bases spanning the gap. The length of the CDR3 is 13 residues. Germline CDR1 and CDR2: MNHEY and SMNVEV (reference sequence). CDR3 nucleotides: TGTGCCAGCTGGACAACAGCCTACAATGAGCAGTTCTTC. It is translated as CASWTTAYNEQFF.

The table lists this clonotype with many counts. The chain couples TRBV28 to TRBJ1-2, with 9 positions matching TRBD1. The CDR3 consists of 14 residues. The trim removed 6 bases at V and 9 bases at J, leaving 11 bases unmatched. Germline CDR1 and CDR2: MDHEN and SYDVKM. CDR3 amino acids: CASRPPGQGTSYTF. As DNA, the CDR3 is TGTGCCAGCAGACCTCCGGGACAGGGTACGAGCTACACCTTC.

The chain employs TRBV7-9 and TRBJ2-4; 8 bases are shared with TRBD1. The CDR3 totals 15 residues. Germline CDR1 and CDR2: SEHNR and FQNEAQ (reference sequence). Trimming cost V 7 bases and J 2 bases; bases outside gene matches: 7. CDR3 in DNA: TGTGCCAGCATGCCAGGGGGCGCTTCCAAAAACATTCAGTACTTC. Translated: CASMPGGASKNIQYF. The whole variable domain, filled in from reference TRBV7-9 and TRBJ2-4, reads DTGVSQNPRHKITKRGQNVTFRCDPISEHNRLYWYRQTLGQGPEFLTYFQNEAQLEKSRLLSDRFSAERPKGSFSTLEIQRTEQGDSAMYLCASMPGGASKNIQYFGAGTRLSVL.

The V call is TRBV20-1, the J call TRBJ1-3; D gene unclear. The V end was cut by 6 bases, the J end by 1 base, with 10 bases between. The germline CDR1 and CDR2 sequences are DFQATT and SNEGSKA (reference sequence). CDR3 size: 13 residues. CDR3 sequence reads: CSARIDSGNTIYF. The CDR3 DNA follows: TGCAGTGCCAGAATAGATTCTGGAAACACCATATATTTT.

This clonotype was found a few times. This chain uses TRBV3-1 with TRBJ1-2; D call uncertain. Germline CDR1 and CDR2: LGHDT and YNNKEL (reference sequence). The CDR3 extends over 12 amino acids. Between the trimmed V and J ends, which lost 2 bases and 10 bases, there was a span of 11 bases. CDR3 region: CASSQRQLVYTF. CDR3 DNA sequence: TGTGCCAGCAGCCAAAGGCAGCTAGTCTACACCTTC. Filled out from reference TRBV3-1 and TRBJ1-2, the complete variable domain reads DTAVSQTPKYLVTQMGNDKSIKCEQNLGHDTMYWYKQDSKKFLKIMFSYNNKELIINETVPNRFSPKSPDKAHLNLHINSLELGDSAVYFCASSQRQLVYTFGSGTRLTVV.

This clonotype was observed at least ten times. The chain employs TRBV14 and TRBJ1-4; possible D gene TRBD1, 5 bases. CDR3 length equals 13 residues. Germline CDR1 is SGHDN and CDR2 is FVKESK. The V and J ends lost 4 bases and 8 bases respectively, with 11 bases between them. CDR3 amino acids: CASSRSGAEKLFF. The CDR3 DNA reads TGTGCCAGCAGCCGGAGTGGGGCAGAAAAACTGTTTTTT.

This clonotype was observed a handful of times. This sequence joins TRBV11-2 and TRBJ2-3, with 10 bases identical to TRBD2. Germline V gene data show CDR1 as SGHAT and CDR2 as FQNNGV. The CDR3 contains 15 residues. Trimming removed 3 bases from V and 3 bases from J; junction bases left unmatched: 3. CDR3 loop: CASSLLAGATDTQYF. CDR3 in DNA: TGTGCCAGCAGCTTGCTAGCGGGAGCGACAGATACGCAGTATTTT.

In this sample, this clonotype turned up a few times. The chain joins TRBV12-3 or TRBV12-4 to TRBJ2-5, with D perhaps assigned TRBD1 or TRBD2 (5 bases each). Trimming removed 4 bases at V and 1 base at J, with 10 bases between. This CDR3 spans 14 amino acids. CDR3 protein: CASSWDGAQETQYF. The CDR3, as DNA: TGTGCCAGCAGTTGGGACGGGGCCCAAGAGACCCAGTACTTC.

Only a few counts were recorded for this clonotype. This chain links TRBV3-1 with TRBJ2-3; 9 bases line up with TRBD1. The CDR3 is made up of 14 amino acids. V gave up 4 bases and J gave up 8 bases; unmatched junction bases: 7. Germline loops: CDR1 LGHDT, CDR2 YNNKEL (reference sequence). The CDR3 DNA reads as TGTGCCAGCAGCCCACAAACGACAGGGGGTACGCAGTATTTT. Its protein product is CASSPQTTGGTQYF.

At least ten counts were recorded for this clonotype. This chain joins TRBV7-9 and TRBJ1-1; TRBD1 is a possible D gene (6 bases). CDR1 and CDR2 from the germline V gene are SEHNR and FQNEAQ (reference sequence). This CDR3 is 14 amino acids long. Trimming took 5 bases from V and 4 from J, leaving 14 bases between them. The CDR3 here is CASSPSTGFTEAFF. The DNA of the CDR3 is TGTGCCAGCAGCCCATCGACAGGCTTCACTGAAGCTTTCTTT.